These T cell receptor beta chains were read from a single sample in a study of cytomegalovirus exposure and HLA in healthy donors. The assay was immunoSEQ multiplex PCR, and TCRdb's table has in-frame clones only and misses some. Here the sample spans about 200,000 clones, over 80% being singletons. The sequenced sample consisted of PBMCs. These receptors were collected from a young man in good health and CMV-seronegative. Each CDR3 is given with its conserved first and last residue. The D gene is left open where the match is weak. Clone size is shown for a subset of rows, as once, few, many or a class of expanded clone.

>.|TRBJ1-1|TRBV14|.
TGTGCCAGCAGCCAAGGAGGGTTAAAGGCTGAAGCTTTCTTT
CASSQGGLKAEAFF
>TRBD1|TRBJ1-1|TRBV7-9|.
TGTGCCAGCAGCTCTTACAGGGGGTTCACTGAAGCTTTCTTT
CASSSYRGFTEAFF
>.|TRBJ1-1|TRBV27|.
TGTGCCAGCAGTTTAGCAGGGCTGCCAAATGCTTTCTTT
CASSLAGLPNAFF
>.|TRBJ2-5|TRBV7-7|once
TGTGCTAGCAGCTCTTGGGGGGTGGGGAAGGAAGAGACCCAGTACTTC
CASSSWGVGKEETQYF
>TRBD1|TRBJ1-3|TRBV2|.
TGTGCCAGCAGTGCCCGGGAGACAGGGGGAAACACCATATATTTT
CASSARETGGNTIYF
>.|TRBJ2-7|TRBV11-2|.
TGTGCCAGCAGCTCGCAGGGGTTTAACACCTACGAGCAGTACTTC
CASSSQGFNTYEQYF
>.|TRBJ2-3|TRBV6-5|.
TGTGCCAGCAGTTACAGGGGCGCCTTCCTCACAGATACGCAGTATTTT
CASSYRGAFLTDTQYF
>TRBD1|TRBJ1-5|TRBV6-4|.
TGTGCCAGCAGTGACTCGATTCTGGGCGGACAGGGAGTAATAAGCAATCAGCCCCAGCATTTT
CASSDSILGGQGVISNQPQHF
>.|TRBJ2-5|TRBV6-1|.
TGTGCCATCGCGTCCTCCGGGACAGCGGGAGAGACCCAGTACTTC
CAIASSGTAGETQYF
>TRBD1|TRBJ1-2|TRBV5-6|few
TGTGCCAGCACCCTGGACAGGGCGCCCTTTGGCTACACCTTC
CASTLDRAPFGYTF
>.|TRBJ1-5|TRBV27|.
TGTGCCAGCAGTTTCCAGACATCGAATCAGCCCCAGCATTTT
CASSFQTSNQPQHF
>.|TRBJ2-5|TRBV19|.
TGTGCCAGTAGTTCCCCGGGGGGCCGGGAGACCCAGTACTTC
CASSSPGGRETQYF
>.|TRBJ2-7|TRBV11-2|.
TGTGCCAGCAGCTTATCACCGACTAGGCTATACTTC
CASSLSPTRLYF
>TRBD2|TRBJ2-1|TRBV4-3|.
TGCGCCAGCAGCCAAGCCCCGAGCGGGGGGGCTAATGAGCAGTTCTTC
CASSQAPSGGANEQFF
>.|TRBJ2-3|TRBV19|few
TGTGCCAGTGGGCAGGGAACAGATACGCAGTATTTT
CASGQGTDTQYF
>.|TRBJ2-4|TRBV30|.
TGTGCCTGGAGTGTACGTAGGGGTGGGGACATTCAGTACTTC
CAWSVRRGGDIQYF
>TRBD1|TRBJ2-5|TRBV27|.
TGTGCCAGCAGTTTGAACAGGGGAAGGGACCAGTACTTC
CASSLNRGRDQYF
>.|TRBJ2-5|TRBV30|.
TGTGCCTGGGAGTCGAGCAGGGAAGGGGCCCAGTACTTC
CAWESSREGAQYF
>TRBD1|TRBJ2-7|TRBV7-8|.
TGTGCCAGCAGCCGCCGGGACAGTCCCTACGAGCAGTACTTC
CASSRRDSPYEQYF
>.|TRBJ1-2|TRBV7-9|.
TGTGCCAGCAGCTTTCGACAGCATGGCTACACCTTC
CASSFRQHGYTF
>.|TRBJ2-6|TRBV5-1|.
TGCGCCAGCAGCCACGAAGGACGAACCCAGATCGCCTCCTCTGGGGCCAACGGCCTGACTTTC
CASSHEGRTQIASSGANGLTF
>.|TRBJ2-5|TRBV5-1|.
TGCGCCAGCAGCGTTCGGGAACTAAGAGCCCAAGAGACCCAGTACTTC
CASSVRELRAQETQYF
>TRBD2|TRBJ2-3|TRBV9|.
TGTGCCAGCAGCGCCCAGGGGGGACTAGCGGATACGCAGTATTTT
CASSAQGGLADTQYF
>.|TRBJ2-6|TRBV7-2|once
TGTGCCAGCAGCTTACAAACGGCTGGGGCCAACGGCCTGACTTTC
CASSLQTAGANGLTF
>TRBD2|TRBJ2-1|TRBV29-1|.
TGCAGCGTGATTAGCGGGTTTCGACTCTCCTACAATGAGCAGTTCTTC
CSVISGFRLSYNEQFF
>TRBD1|TRBJ1-1|TRBV5-6|.
TGTGCCAGCAGCTGGGAACAGGGGGCGATCCATGAAGCTTTCTTT
CASSWEQGAIHEAFF
>TRBD1|TRBJ1-1|TRBV7-2|.
TGTGCCAGCAGCTTAGCGGGGGCAGGGGGTAAAGCTTTCTTT
CASSLAGAGGKAFF
>.|TRBJ1-4|TRBV4-2|.
TGTGCCAGCAGCCATCTGGGGCAGAATGAAAAACTGTTTTTT
CASSHLGQNEKLFF
>.|TRBJ1-2|TRBV18|.
TGTGCCAGCTCACCGATACGGGAGACCTATGGCTACACCTTC
CASSPIRETYGYTF
>.|TRBJ2-1|TRBV20-1|few
TGCAGTGCTATATCAGGGCGTGAGCAGTTCTTC
CSAISGREQFF
>TRBD2|TRBJ2-1|TRBV6-1|once
TGTGCCAGCAGTGACTTGGGACTAGTCCCCTACAATGAGCAGTTCTTC
CASSDLGLVPYNEQFF
>.|TRBJ1-4|TRBV27|.
TGTGCCAGCGCTAGGGGGACGACTAATGAAAAACTGTTTTTT
CASARGTTNEKLFF
>TRBD1|TRBJ2-1|TRBV6-5|.
TGTGCCAGCAGCCGTGACAGGGACGCCTACAATGAGCAGTTCTTC
CASSRDRDAYNEQFF
>TRBD1|TRBJ2-5|TRBV27|.
TGTGCCAGCAGTCCGCTGGGACAGGGGACTACGATGGAGCAGTACTTC
CASSPLGQGTTMEQYF
>.|TRBJ1-1|TRBV9|.
TGTGCCGTCCAGACAAGGACTGAAGCTTTCTTT
CAVQTRTEAFF
>TRBD1|TRBJ2-7|TRBV7-9|.
TGTGCCAGCAGTTCGACAGGGGGCGCCCCCTACGAGCAGTACTTC
CASSSTGGAPYEQYF
>.|TRBJ2-5|TRBV7-2|.
TGTGCCAGCAGCTTATCCAGGTCCCAAGAGACCCAGTACTTC
CASSLSRSQETQYF
>.|TRBJ2-7|TRBV18|.
TGTGCCAGCTCAATCTCGGGGGAGCAGTACTTC
CASSISGEQYF
>TRBD1|TRBJ1-2|TRBV6-1|.
TGTGCCAGCAGTGAAGATTGGGACAGGGGCTACACCTTC
CASSEDWDRGYTF
>TRBD1|TRBJ1-6|TRBV14|.
TGTGCCAGCAGCCGGGTGACAGGGCCCCTCCACTTT
CASSRVTGPLHF
>TRBD1|TRBJ2-5|TRBV30|.
TGTGCCTGGAGTTGGATGCAGGGGGTCGCAGAGGCCCAGTACTTC
CAWSWMQGVAEAQYF
>TRBD1|TRBJ1-2|TRBV28|.
TGTGCCAGCAGTTTTGAAGGCAGGGGGCGCTCCCACAACTATGGCTACACCTTC
CASSFEGRGRSHNYGYTF
>.|TRBJ2-2|TRBV5-4|.
TGTGCCAGCAGCTACAATCATGGGACATCGAACACCGGGGAGCTGTTTTTT
CASSYNHGTSNTGELFF
>.|TRBJ2-1|TRBV13|.
TGTGCCAGCAGTCGCCCCGGACAGAAGTTATACAATGAGCAGTTCTTC
CASSRPGQKLYNEQFF
>.|TRBJ2-7|TRBV7-9|.
TGTGCCAGCAGCCCCCAACAGGCCTACGAGCAGTACTTC
CASSPQQAYEQYF
>.|TRBJ1-5|TRBV28|.
TGTGCCAGCCTCGCTCCCTACCACCATCAGCCCCAGCATTTT
CASLAPYHHQPQHF
>.|TRBJ1-2|TRBV20-1|.
TGCAGTGCTAGATTGGGGAGTGGCTACACCTTC
CSARLGSGYTF
>.|TRBJ2-7|TRBV4-3|.
TGCGCCAGCAGCCACTCGCCGGGGGGCGTCGACGAGCAGTACTTC
CASSHSPGGVDEQYF
>.|TRBJ1-2|TRBV4-3|.
TGCGCCAGCGGCCAAGCCGGGGGTAGTCTACTCTATGGCTACACCTTC
CASGQAGGSLLYGYTF
>.|TRBJ2-5|TRBV7-9|.
TGTGCCAGCAGCTTAAATGTTCTGGCTGCCCACGTGACCCAGTACTTC
CASSLNVLAAHVTQYF
>TRBD2|TRBJ2-1|TRBV7-2|.
TGTGCCACTAGAAAGGAGCGGGAGGGCCTCAATGAGCAGTTCTTC
CATRKEREGLNEQFF